Reported below is one TCR beta chain. One junction end disagrees with the germline gene, perhaps due to a read error. RNA transcripts provided the template for amplifying TCR beta CDR3 regions. HTBI primers primed a first-round RT-PCR, and a second-round multiplex PCR followed. A single record per CDR3 protein comes from TCRdb applying MiXCR to the multiplex PCR reads. The sample has 500,000 to 800,000 distinct CDR3 sequences; roughly 39% are singletons. CDR1 and CDR2 (germline): SEHNR, FQNEAQ (reference sequence). This CDR3 contains 13 residues. The sample is drawn from a study of Graves' ophthalmopathy and Graves' hyperthyroidism. Certain patients, namely those with other autoimmune diseases, uncontrolled infections, pregnancy or lactation, were excluded.

V is TRBV7-9 and J is TRBJ2-7, with D possibly matching TRBD1 (5 bases). The material sequenced was peripheral blood. This sequence originates from an adult man with Graves' ophthalmopathy. The CDR3 coding sequence is TGTGCCGGCAGCTTAGTACAGGATTACGAGCAGTACTTC. It codes for CAGSLVQDYEQYF.